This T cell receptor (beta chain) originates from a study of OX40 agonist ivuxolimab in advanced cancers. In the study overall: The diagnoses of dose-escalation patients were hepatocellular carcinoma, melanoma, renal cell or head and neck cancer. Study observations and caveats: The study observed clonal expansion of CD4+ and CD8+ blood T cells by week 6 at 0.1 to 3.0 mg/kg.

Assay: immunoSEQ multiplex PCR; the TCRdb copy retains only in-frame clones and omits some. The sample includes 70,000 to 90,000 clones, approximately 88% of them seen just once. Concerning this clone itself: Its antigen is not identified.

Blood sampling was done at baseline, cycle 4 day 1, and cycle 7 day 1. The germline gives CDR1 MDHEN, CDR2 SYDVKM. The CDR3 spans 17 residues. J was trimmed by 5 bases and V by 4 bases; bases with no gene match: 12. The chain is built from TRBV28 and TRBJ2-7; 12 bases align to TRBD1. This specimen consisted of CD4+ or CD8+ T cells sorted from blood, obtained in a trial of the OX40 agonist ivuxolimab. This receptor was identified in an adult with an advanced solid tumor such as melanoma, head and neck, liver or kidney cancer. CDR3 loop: CASSSLAPGQGAHEQYF. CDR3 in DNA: TGTGCCAGCAGTTCCTTAGCTCCGGGACAGGGGGCGCACGAGCAGTACTTC.